This TCR beta chain was sequenced in a study of cytomegalovirus exposure and HLA in healthy donors. PCR used 60 Vbeta primers and 13 Jbeta primers. Produced via immunoSEQ multiplex PCR; TCRdb's table is partial and in-frame only. The profile shows under 100,000 clones, about two thirds of them singletons. Study-wide findings and caveats: Listed as cytomegalovirus-associated were around 160 TCR beta chains.

A note on this clone: Its antigen is unidentified.

This TCR was sampled from a woman aged 30 to 39 in good health and CMV-seropositive. The sequenced sample consisted of PBMCs.

The CDR3: CASSPQGGPTDTQYF. The CDR3 DNA sequence: TGCGCCAGCAGTCCCCAGGGGGGCCCCACAGATACGCAGTATTTT. V and J are TRBV5-1 and TRBJ2-3, with a possible D match to TRBD1 (7 bases). Germline values: CDR1 SGHRS, CDR2 YFSETQ. V was cut by 5 bases and J by 2 bases, with 15 bases left in between. This CDR3 has 15 residues.